The sequence of this TCR beta chain was determined in a study of cytomegalovirus exposure and HLA in healthy donors. In the study overall: An earlier analysis found 117 million unique TCR beta sequences from 200 million or so T cells. An early release of data contained about 85 million unique TCRs, which came from HLA-typed donors.

Study-wide findings and caveats: Several V segments, TRBV6-2 and TRBV6-3 among them, could not be told apart and were dropped.

The PCR was carried out with 60 Vbeta primers and 13 Jbeta primers. The repertoire was sequenced with immunoSEQ multiplex PCR; TCRdb's copy has only in-frame clones and lacks some. The sample gives 200,000 to 250,000 clones, around 78% of which show up once; 0.45% to 0.5% is in the top ten. A remark on this clone: The antigen remains unidentified.

The V gene's germline CDR1 is ENHRY and CDR2 SYGVKD. The CDR3 runs 14 residues. The V and J ends lost 4 bases and 1 base, in that order; junction bases with no gene match: 2. This TCR came from a boy aged 5-17 years in good health and CMV-seronegative. The sample consisted of PBMCs. J is TRBJ1-1 and V is TRBV10-3, with 8 bases identical to TRBD1. CDR3 loop: CAISVDRANTEAFF. The DNA for the CDR3 is TGTGCCATCAGTGTGGACAGGGCGAACACTGAAGCTTTCTTT.